Presented here are 26 T cell receptor beta chains from one specimen sequenced in a study of T cell responses to AZD1222 COVID-19 vaccine. Using immunoSEQ multiplex PCR, the repertoire was profiled, and TCRdb retains in-frame clones only, with some absent. The sample has some 91,000 clones, about 92% seen once. The sample was peripheral blood, taken on day 0 of AZD1222 vaccination. Every receptor here comes from an adult in good health.

V gene TRBV27 combines with J gene TRBJ1-3; D gene uncertain. CDR1 and CDR2 from the germline V gene are MNHEY and SMNVEV (reference sequence). Trimming left V 6 bases short and J 1 base short, with 10 bases between. This CDR3 has 14 residues. The CDR3, as DNA: TGTGCCAGCAGCCTAACTTTATCTGGAAACACCATATATTTT. Translation: CASSLTLSGNTIYF.

The chain has TRBV5-1 and TRBJ1-1; tentatively, D is TRBD1 (6 bases). Germline V lookup: CDR1 SGHRS, CDR2 YFSETQ. V lost 0 bases, J lost 0 bases, and 9 bases lay in between. This CDR3 contains 15 residues. The CDR3 DNA reads as TGCGCCAGCAGCTTGGCACAGGGATTGAACACTGAAGCTTTCTTT. Translating gives CASSLAQGLNTEAFF.

The rearrangement joins TRBV3-1 (or the pseudogene TRBV3-2) to TRBJ2-2; D is unresolved. Germline V gene data show CDR1 as LGHDT and CDR2 as YNNKEL (reference sequence). Trimming left V 4 bases short and J 4 bases short, with 7 bases between. The CDR3 is made up of 13 amino acids. Here the CDR3 reads CASSPTVTGELFF. DNA of the CDR3: TGTGCCAGCAGCCCCACTGTCACCGGGGAGCTGTTTTTT.

This rearrangement joins TRBV27 to TRBJ2-2, with D tentatively TRBD1 or TRBD2 (5 bases each). This CDR3 region has 17 residues. The germline V gene encodes CDR1 MNHEY and CDR2 SMNVEV (reference sequence). Trimming left V 4 bases short and J 7 bases short, with 22 bases between. CDR3 protein: CASSSRGTPGSVGELFF. CDR3 DNA sequence: TGTGCCAGCAGTTCCCGTGGGACGCCCGGCTCCGTCGGGGAGCTGTTTTTT.

V is TRBV27 and J is TRBJ1-6, with D perhaps TRBD1 (6 bases). This CDR3 region has 14 residues. CDR1 and CDR2 from the germline V gene are MNHEY and SMNVEV (reference sequence). V was trimmed by 5 bases and J by 4 bases, leaving 9 bases between them. The CDR3 protein is CASSPTGYNSPLHF. The CDR3 nucleotides are TGTGCCAGCAGTCCTACAGGGTATAATTCACCCCTCCACTTT.

The chain carries TRBV5-4 and TRBJ1-4; tentative D call: TRBD1 (5 bases). The CDR3 loop spans 14 amino acids. CDR1 is SGHNT, CDR2 YYREEE, per germline (reference sequence). Trimming shortened V by 3 bases and J by 5 bases, and 11 bases separated the two germline ends. CDR3 amino acids: CASSSRDGNEKLFF. The CDR3 nucleotides are TGTGCCAGCAGCTCAAGGGACGGGAATGAAAAACTGTTTTTT.

The rearrangement joins TRBV19 to TRBJ2-7; 8 nucleotides agree with TRBD1. The CDR3 consists of 15 residues. The V gene end was trimmed by 0 bases and the J gene end by 7 bases; junction bases not matched to a gene: 8. In germline, CDR1 is LNHDA, CDR2 SQIVND (reference sequence). The CDR3 DNA sequence: TGTGCCAGTAGTATAGATCGACAGGGGTCGGGTGAGCAGTACTTC. Translated: CASSIDRQGSGEQYF.

The rearrangement uses TRBV6-6 and TRBJ2-2, with 8 nucleotides matching TRBD2. The V and J ends lost 4 bases and 9 bases, in that order; junction bases with no gene match: 4. Germline CDR1 reads MNHNY; CDR2 reads SVGAGI (reference sequence). The CDR3 loop spans 13 amino acids. The CDR3 sequence: CASSSREERELFF. For the CDR3, the DNA is TGTGCCAGCAGTTCGCGGGAGGAAAGGGAGCTGTTTTTT.

The rearrangement uses TRBV11-2 and TRBJ2-2; 11 bases fit TRBD2. V trimming: 2 bases; J trimming: 3 bases; junction bases outside the gene matches: 11. Per germline, CDR1 SGHAT and CDR2 FQNNGV. The CDR3 spans 19 residues. In DNA, the CDR3 is TGTGCCAGCAGCTTAAGGCCGACAACTAGCGGGAGACACACCGGGGAGCTGTTTTTT. Translating it yields CASSLRPTTSGRHTGELFF.

V is TRBV10-2 and J is TRBJ2-5; the D gene is possibly TRBD2 (6 bases). The germline CDR1 and CDR2 sequences are WSHSY and SAAADI. Trimming left V 6 bases short and J 4 bases short, with 15 bases between. The CDR3 covers 14 residues. CDR3 bases: TGCGCCAGCAGGGGGGAGGTTGGGGGAGAGACCCAGTACTTC. Translating gives CASRGEVGGETQYF.

A remark on this clone: The sample contains more than one DNA sequence encoding this CDR3. The chain combines TRBV19 with TRBJ1-6, with unresolved D. This CDR3 is 14 amino acids long. The germline V and J ends were trimmed by 0 bases and 7 bases, with 7 bases remaining between them. The germline CDR1 and CDR2 sequences are LNHDA and SQIVND (reference sequence). CDR3 amino acids: CASSIDRANSPLHF. The CDR3, as DNA: TGTGCCAGTAGTATAGATCGGGCGAATTCACCCCTCCACTTT.

J is TRBJ1-6 and V is TRBV27, with D perhaps matching TRBD1 (5 bases). CDR3 size: 17 residues. Trimming stripped 7 bases from V and 2 bases from J, with 18 bases between. The germline V gene encodes CDR1 MNHEY and CDR2 SMNVEV (reference sequence). As DNA, the CDR3 is TGTGCCAGCATCGGGGACGATTTATTGACCTATAATTCACCCCTCCACTTT. This translates into CASIGDDLLTYNSPLHF.

CDR3 bases: TGTGCCAGCAGTTTCCGGGACGGCCCCTACGAGCAGTACTTC. Translation gives CASSFRDGPYEQYF. This chain joins TRBV28 and TRBJ2-7; D may be TRBD1 or TRBD2 (5 bases each). Trimming stripped 3 bases from V and 2 bases from J, with 11 bases between. Germline V gene data show CDR1 as MDHEN and CDR2 as SYDVKM. The CDR3 consists of 14 residues.

The genes are TRBV19 and TRBJ1-1; D call uncertain. V lost 7 bases and J 2 bases, leaving 14 bases between the germline ends. The CDR3 is made up of 14 amino acids. Germline-derived CDR1 and CDR2 are LNHDA and SQIVND (reference sequence). Here the CDR3 reads CASMPASFNTEAFF. Written as DNA, the CDR3 is TGTGCCAGTATGCCTGCCAGCTTTAACACTGAAGCTTTCTTT.

The chain carries TRBV6-2 or TRBV6-3 and TRBJ1-5, with no clear D. CDR3 length equals 13 residues. The ends were cut back, 5 bases at V and 3 bases at J, with 8 bases in the middle. CDR1 is MNHEY, CDR2 SVGEGT, per germline. Here the CDR3 reads CASSVWTNQPQHF. The CDR3 DNA follows: TGTGCCAGCAGTGTGTGGACCAATCAGCCCCAGCATTTT.

CDR3 nucleotide sequence: TGTGCCAGCGGGACCCCCAGCGAGCTGTTTTTT. This gives the protein CASGTPSELFF. The rearrangement joins TRBV6-5 to TRBJ2-2, with D perhaps TRBD1 or TRBD2 (5 bases each). Germline V gene sequence: CDR1 MNHEY, CDR2 SVGAGI. The CDR3 totals 11 residues. Deletions cut 8 bases from V and 11 bases from J, with 12 bases between.

The CDR3 DNA is TGTGCCAGCAGTTACGAGATTTCCTATGGCTACACCTTC. It is translated as CASSYEISYGYTF. This chain links TRBV6-2 or TRBV6-3 with TRBJ1-2; no firm D call. The CDR3 consists of 13 residues. The V end was cut by 2 bases, the J end by 4 bases, with 8 bases between. Germline V lookup: CDR1 MNHEY, CDR2 SVGEGT.

The V call is TRBV27, the J call TRBJ1-6; D ambiguous. CDR1 and CDR2 from the germline V gene are MNHEY and SMNVEV (reference sequence). Trimming pared 0 bases from V and 7 bases from J, leaving 10 bases between. The CDR3 runs 15 residues. The CDR3 bases are TGTGCCAGCAGTTTATCCCAGGCCAAAAATTCACCCCTCCACTTT. It specifies CASSLSQAKNSPLHF.

This clone occurred once. This chain connects TRBV27 to TRBJ2-7; TRBD2 agrees at 11 bases. CDR1 is MNHEY and CDR2 is SMNVEV in the germline V gene (reference sequence). After removal of 3 bases from V and 7 bases from J, the junction contained 8 bases not matched to a gene. This CDR3 is built from 15 residues. CDR3 DNA: TGTGCCAGCAGTTTTGGACCTAGCGGGAGGAGGGAGCAGTACTTC. This translates into CASSFGPSGRREQYF.

Here the CDR3 reads CASSVALAGGSYNEQFF. The CDR3, as DNA: TGTGCCAGCAGCGTAGCCCTAGCGGGGGGTTCCTACAATGAGCAGTTCTTC. This rearrangement joins TRBV9 to TRBJ2-1; TRBD2 matches at 11 bases. CDR1 and CDR2 (germline): SGDLS, YYNGEE. V dropped 0 bases and J dropped 1; count of bases not matched to a gene: 3. The CDR3 is made up of 17 amino acids.

This clone has a single count. The chain couples TRBV3-1 (or the pseudogene TRBV3-2) to TRBJ1-3; D gene uncertain. The V end lost 4 bases, the J end lost 0 bases, and 10 bases lay between the germline ends. CDR1 is LGHDT, CDR2 YNNKEL, per germline (reference sequence). The CDR3 totals 15 residues. Written as DNA, the CDR3 is TGTGCCAGCAGCCGAGAGGCGATCTCTGGAAACACCATATATTTT. The encoded protein is CASSREAISGNTIYF.

This chain joins TRBV2 and TRBJ2-7, with D possibly matching TRBD2 (5 bases). Germline CDR1 is SNHLY and CDR2 is FYNNEI. The CDR3 spans 13 residues. Trimming left V 8 bases short and J 3 bases short, with 14 bases between. This chain's CDR3 is CASYPGNDYEQYF. CDR3 sequence (DNA): TGTGCCAGCTATCCGGGGAACGACTACGAGCAGTACTTC.

This clone was counted a few times. The chain combines TRBV7-8 with TRBJ1-5; D not certain. Trimming took off 1 base at V and 4 bases at J, with 11 bases between the two ends. This CDR3 region has 15 residues. Germline CDR1 reads SGHVS; CDR2 reads FQNEAQ. The CDR3 spells CASSLDRAVNQPQHF. CDR3 nucleotide sequence: TGTGCCAGCAGCTTAGATCGGGCGGTAAATCAGCCCCAGCATTTT.

The chain combines TRBV6-4 with TRBJ2-3, with 8 bases that match TRBD2. CDR1 and CDR2 from the germline V gene are MRHNA and SNTAGT. V dropped 7 bases and J dropped 4; count of bases not matched to a gene: 10. The CDR3 has 15 residues. This CDR3 is CASKNNGREADTQYF. CDR3 DNA: TGTGCCAGCAAGAATAATGGGCGGGAGGCAGATACGCAGTATTTT.

This chain uses TRBV11-2 with TRBJ2-2; D is uncertain. This CDR3 is 13 amino acids long. Germline values: CDR1 SGHAT, CDR2 FQNNGV. Trimming stripped 1 base from V and 6 bases from J, with 6 bases between. This chain's CDR3 is CASSLVRAGELFF. The CDR3 DNA is TGTGCCAGCAGCTTAGTTAGGGCCGGGGAGCTGTTTTTT.

The V call is TRBV2, the J call TRBJ2-4, with 10 nucleotides matching TRBD2. Germline CDR1 and CDR2: SNHLY and FYNNEI. V lost 4 bases, J lost 8 bases, and 14 bases stayed unmatched. CDR3 length: 17 residues. CDR3 nucleotide sequence: TGTGCCAGCAGTGTCTCCCAACTAGCGGGACGGGGGGACATTCAGTACTTC. This gives the protein CASSVSQLAGRGDIQYF.